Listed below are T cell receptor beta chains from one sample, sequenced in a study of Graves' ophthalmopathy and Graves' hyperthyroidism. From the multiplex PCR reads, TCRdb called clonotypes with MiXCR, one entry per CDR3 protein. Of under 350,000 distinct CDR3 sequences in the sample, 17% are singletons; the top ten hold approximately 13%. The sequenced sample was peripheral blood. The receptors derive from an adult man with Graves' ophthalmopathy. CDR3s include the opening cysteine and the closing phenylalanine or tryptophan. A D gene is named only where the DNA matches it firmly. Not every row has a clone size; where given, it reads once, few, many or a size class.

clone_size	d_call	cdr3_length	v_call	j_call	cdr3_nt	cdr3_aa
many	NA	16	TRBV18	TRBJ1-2	TGTGCCAGCTCACCCGATGGTAGGGGAAGAGCCTATGGCTACACCTTC	CASSPDGRGRAYGYTF
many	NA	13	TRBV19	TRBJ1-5	TGTGCCAGTAACACAGATAGCAATCAGCCCCAGCATTTT	CASNTDSNQPQHF
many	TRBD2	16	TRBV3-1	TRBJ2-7	TGTGCCAGCAGCCAAGTTTACAGCGGGAGACAATACGAGCAGTACTTC	CASSQVYSGRQYEQYF
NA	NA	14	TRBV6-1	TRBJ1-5	TGTGCCAGCAGTGAAATGGCAGGGAGGCAGCCCCAGCATTTT	CASSEMAGRQPQHF
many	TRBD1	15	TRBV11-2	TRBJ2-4	TGTGCCAGCAGCTTAGAGAGGACAGGGAAAAACATTCAGTACTTC	CASSLERTGKNIQYF
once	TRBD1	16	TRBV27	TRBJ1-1	TGTGCCAGCAGTTTACTATCAGGGGGGATGAACACTGAAGCTTTCTTT	CASSLLSGGMNTEAFF
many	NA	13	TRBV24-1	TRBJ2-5	TGTGCCACCAGTGGGGCAGGGCCGGAGACCCAGTACTTC	CATSGAGPETQYF
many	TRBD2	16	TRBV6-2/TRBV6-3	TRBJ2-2	TGTGCCAGCAGTTGGTCCTTGGCGGGGGGCCACGGGGAGCTGTTTTTT	CASSWSLAGGHGELFF
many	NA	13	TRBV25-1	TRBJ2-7	TGTGCCAGCAGTCCCGACCTGGGGACGGAGCAGTACTTC	CASSPDLGTEQYF
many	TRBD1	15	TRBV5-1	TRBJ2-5	TGCGCCAGCAGCAGCGGGACAGGGCCCCCAGAGACCCAGTACTTC	CASSSGTGPPETQYF
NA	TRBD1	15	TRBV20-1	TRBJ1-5	TGCAGTGCTAGAGATCCCGACAGGGGATCAAGCCCCCAGCATTTT	CSARDPDRGSSPQHF
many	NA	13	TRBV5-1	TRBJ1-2	TGCGCCAGCAGAATGGGGAGGGAGGATGGCTACACCTTC	CASRMGREDGYTF
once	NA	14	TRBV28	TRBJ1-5	TGTGCCAGCAGTGCGGGGTTTAGCAATCAGCCCCAGCATTTT	CASSAGFSNQPQHF
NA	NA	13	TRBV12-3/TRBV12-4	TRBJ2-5	TGTGCCAGCAGTTTATGGGCTAGAGAGACCCAGTACTTC	CASSLWARETQYF
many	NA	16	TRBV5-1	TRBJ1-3	TGCGCCAGCAGCTCCGGCCAGGGTGTCAGTGGAAACACCATATATTTT	CASSSGQGVSGNTIYF
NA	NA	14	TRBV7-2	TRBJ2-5	TGTGCCAGCAGCTCCCGGGACTTTACGGGGACCCAGTACTTC	CASSSRDFTGTQYF
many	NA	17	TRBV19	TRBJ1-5	TGTGCCAGTAGTATACAAGTGACAGTCTATAGCAATCAGCCCCAGCATTTT	CASSIQVTVYSNQPQHF
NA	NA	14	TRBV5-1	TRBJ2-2	TGCGCCAGCAGCTTGGGCCCCCCCGCCGGGGAGCTGTTTTTT	CASSLGPPAGELFF
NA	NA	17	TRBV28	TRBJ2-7	TGTGCCGGCAGTGACTGGGGGAGAGGAGCGTTTTCCTACGAGCAGTACTTC	CAGSDWGRGAFSYEQYF
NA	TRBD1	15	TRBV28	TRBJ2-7	TGTGCCAGCAGTTTCGCACAGGGGAAGTCCTACGAGCAGTACTTC	CASSFAQGKSYEQYF
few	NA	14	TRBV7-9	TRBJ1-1	TGTGCCAGCAGCTATAACAGCGTGAACACTGAAGCTTTCTTT	CASSYNSVNTEAFF
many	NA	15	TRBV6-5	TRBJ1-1	TGTGCCAGCAGAAGATCCGGACTTCAGAACACTGAAGCTTTCTTT	CASRRSGLQNTEAFF
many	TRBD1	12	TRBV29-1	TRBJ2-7	TGCAGCGTTGTCCTGACAGGGGCCGAGCAGTACTTC	CSVVLTGAEQYF
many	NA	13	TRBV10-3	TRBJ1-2	TGTGCCATCACTTCGGACACGAACCATGGCTACACCTTC	CAITSDTNHGYTF
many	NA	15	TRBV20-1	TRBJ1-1	TGCAGTGCTAGAGAGCCTGTAATGGTGAACACTGAAGCTTTCTTT	CSAREPVMVNTEAFF
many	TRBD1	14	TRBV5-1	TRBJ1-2	TGCGCCAGCAGCCAGGGACAGGGGAACTATGGCTACACCTTC	CASSQGQGNYGYTF
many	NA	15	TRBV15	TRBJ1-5	TGTGCCACCAGCAGAATCAGGGGCGGCAATCAGCCCCAGCATTTT	CATSRIRGGNQPQHF
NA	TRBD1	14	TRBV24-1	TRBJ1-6	TGTGCCACCAGTGCCGGGACAGGTACTTCACCCCTCCACTTT	CATSAGTGTSPLHF
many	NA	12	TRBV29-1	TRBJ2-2	TGCAGCGTTGCCTGGGGAGGCGGGGAGCTGTTTTTT	CSVAWGGGELFF
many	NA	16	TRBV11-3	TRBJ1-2	TGTGCCAGCAGCTTAGGAGGTACCCAGTCCAACTATGGCTACACCTTC	CASSLGGTQSNYGYTF
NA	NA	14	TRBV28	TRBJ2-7	TGTGCCAGCAGCATCCACAGGGGCGGGGGCGAGCAGTACTTC	CASSIHRGGGEQYF
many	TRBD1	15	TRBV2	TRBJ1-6	TGTGCCAGCAGTTTTACAGGGGGCCAGGGTTCACCCCTCCACTTT	CASSFTGGQGSPLHF
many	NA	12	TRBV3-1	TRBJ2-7	TGTGCCAGCAGCCAAGTGGTTGGGGAGCAGTACTTC	CASSQVVGEQYF
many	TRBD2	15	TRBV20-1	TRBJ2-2	TGCAGTGCTAGAGATACAGCGGGAGAAAGCCGGGAGCTGTTTTTT	CSARDTAGESRELFF
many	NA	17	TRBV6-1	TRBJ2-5	TGTGCCAGCCTCCGGCTGGGGTCAGCTAGAACCCAAGAGACCCAGTACTTC	CASLRLGSARTQETQYF
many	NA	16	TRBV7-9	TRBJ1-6	TGTGCCAGCAGCCCATCGGGCCTCTCCTATAATTCACCCCTCCACTTT	CASSPSGLSYNSPLHF
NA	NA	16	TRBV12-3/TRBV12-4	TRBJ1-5	TGTGCCAGCAGTTTAGGAGTGGGGGCGCGGGGACAGCCCCAGCATTTT	CASSLGVGARGQPQHF
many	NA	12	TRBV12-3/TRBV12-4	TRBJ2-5	TGTGCCAGCAGTTTCGGGCCTTGGGCCCAGTACTTC	CASSFGPWAQYF
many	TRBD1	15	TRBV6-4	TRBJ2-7	TGTGCCAGCAGTGACTCGACAGGGGGAATCTACGAGCAGTACTTC	CASSDSTGGIYEQYF
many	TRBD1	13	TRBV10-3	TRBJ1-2	TGTGCCATCAATAGGGACAGAGACTATGGCTACACCTTC	CAINRDRDYGYTF
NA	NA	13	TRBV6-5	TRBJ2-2	TGTGCCAGCAGTTACTTAATGGTCGGGGAGCTGTTTTTT	CASSYLMVGELFF
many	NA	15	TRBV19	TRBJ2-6	TGTGCCAGTAGTATTCGACAGTCCGGGGCCAACGTCCTGACTTTC	CASSIRQSGANVLTF
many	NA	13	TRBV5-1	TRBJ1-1	TGCGCCAGCAGCCCCCGTGTAACGGCTGAAGCTTTCTTT	CASSPRVTAEAFF
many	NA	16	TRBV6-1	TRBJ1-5	TGTGCCAGCAGTGAAGGTCCAGGGTTTGTCAATCAGCCCCAGCATTTT	CASSEGPGFVNQPQHF
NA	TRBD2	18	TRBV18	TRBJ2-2	TGTGCCAGCTCACCAAATTCCCCTAGCGGGATCAACACCGGGGAGCTGTTTTTT	CASSPNSPSGINTGELFF
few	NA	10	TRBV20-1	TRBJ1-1	TGCAGTGCCCTGGAGGGGTATGCTTTCTTT	CSALEGYAFF
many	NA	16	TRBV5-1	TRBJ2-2	TGCGCCAGCCGAAAGGCAGTGACTAGGAACACCGGGGAGCTGTTTTTT	CASRKAVTRNTGELFF
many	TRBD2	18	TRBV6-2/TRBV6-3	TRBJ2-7	TGTGCCAGCAGTTACTCGGGTCGCGGGAGGGGGGGAGTCTACGAGCAGTACTTC	CASSYSGRGRGGVYEQYF
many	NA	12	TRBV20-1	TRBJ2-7	TGCAGTGCTAGCGGGTCCCGCTACGAGCAGTACTTC	CSASGSRYEQYF
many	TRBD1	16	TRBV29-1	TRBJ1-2	TGCAGCGCCTGGCGACAGGGGGCCAATTCCGAATATGGCTACACCTTC	CSAWRQGANSEYGYTF
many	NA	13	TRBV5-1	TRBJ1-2	TGCGCCAGCAGCATCGACACCTCCCCTGGCTACACCTTC	CASSIDTSPGYTF
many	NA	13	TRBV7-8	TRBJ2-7	TGTGCCAGCAGCGGCCAACCCCTTTACGAGCAGTACTTC	CASSGQPLYEQYF
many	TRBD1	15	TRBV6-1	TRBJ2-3	TGTGCCAGCAACAGCGGGACAGGGGAATCGGATACGCAGTATTTT	CASNSGTGESDTQYF
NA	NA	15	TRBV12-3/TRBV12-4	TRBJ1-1	TGTGCCAGCCTCCCCACGGACGGACTGAACACTGAAGCTTTCTTT	CASLPTDGLNTEAFF